These 12 T cell receptor beta chains share one sample of origin, sequenced in a study of tumor-infiltrating lymphocytes in primary liver carcinoma (dated by TCRdb to about 2017). Blood RNA was extracted from unsorted whole blood with TRIzol reagent; germline DNA came from the DNeasy Blood & Tissue kit. Sequenced using an Illumina HiSeq 2500. A constant-region primer and ProtoScript II reverse transcriptase were used to reverse-transcribe TCRbeta-specific cDNA from about 500 ng total RNA. TCRbeta libraries were built with three nested multiplex PCR rounds, a slightly modified ARM-PCR procedure. Each of the first two PCR rounds ran for about 11 cycles using multiplex TRBV1-TRBV30 forward primers together with a Cbeta reverse primer. The public reads were reanalyzed by TCRdb: fastp trimming at Q25, MiXCR alignment, in-frame beta chains only. Each CDR3 protein gets just one entry, which takes the most common genes and DNA from the rows behind it. The sample has 330,000 or so distinct CDR3 sequences on record, almost 65% of them singletons. Together, the top ten hold about 6.5% of the sample.

Sequencing was performed on peripheral blood. The receptors originated from a man aged 35 to 55 with primary liver carcinoma and hepatitis B virus infection.

As regards this clonotype: This may stem from a read error, because a much larger clone lies one nucleotide away. This chain uses TRBV29-1 with TRBJ1-1; D gene ambiguous. The CDR3 loop spans 12 amino acids. V was cut by 7 bases and J by 5 bases, with 14 bases left in between. Germline CDR1 and CDR2: SQVTM and ANQGSEA. CDR3 in DNA: TGCAGCGCCGATCTGGGGAGAACTGAAGCTTTCTTT. It encodes CSADLGRTEAFF.

In this sample, this clonotype turned up many times. The chain carries TRBV4-3 and TRBJ1-6; D unresolved. With 3 bases removed from V and 7 bases from J, the gap between germline ends came to 13 bases. Germline V gene lookup returns CDR1 LGHNA and CDR2 YSLEER. CDR3 length equals 15 residues. This CDR3 reads CASSQSPGDNSPLHF. In DNA form, the CDR3 reads TGCGCCAGCAGCCAGAGTCCGGGAGACAATTCACCCCTCCACTTT.

Worth noting for this clonotype: The junction shows a germline mismatch at one end, possibly a read error. The rearrangement uses TRBV11-2 and TRBJ2-3; maybe TRBD2 (5 bases). CDR3 length equals 17 residues. Germline V gives CDR1 SGHAT, CDR2 FQNNGV. Here the CDR3 reads CASGLDHRLTTTDTHYF. CDR3 bases: TGTGCCAGCGGCTTAGATCACAGACTAACGACCACAGATACGCACTATTTT.

V gene TRBV4-3 combines with J gene TRBJ2-7, with no clear D. There are 15 residues in the CDR3. Germline V lookup: CDR1 LGHNA, CDR2 YSLEER. Trimming took 3 bases from V and 7 from J, leaving 19 bases between them. The CDR3 spells CASSQDTGTVGEQYF. CDR3 DNA sequence: TGCGCCAGCAGCCAGGATACGGGCACGGTGGGAGAGCAGTACTTC.

In its sample, this clonotype was seen many times. The V call is TRBV28, the J call TRBJ1-5; a possible D gene is TRBD1 (6 bases). This CDR3 contains 13 residues. Germline loops: CDR1 MDHEN, CDR2 SYDVKM. Trimming pared 10 bases from V and 5 bases from J, leaving 15 bases between. CDR3 sequence: CATEQGLHQPQHF. The CDR3 DNA reads as TGTGCCACAGAACAGGGTCTTCATCAGCCCCAGCATTTT.

Notes on this clonotype: A clone one base away is much larger, so this may be a read error. This chain connects TRBV29-1 to TRBJ2-7; D not resolved. There are 11 residues in the CDR3. Looked up from germline, CDR1 is SQVTM and CDR2 is ANQGSEA. This CDR3 is CSVGLAYVQYF. In nucleotides, the CDR3 is TGCAGCGTTGGACTGGCCTACGTGCAGTACTTC.

To note about this clonotype: The germline gene is not matched at one end of the junction; a read error may be the cause. The chain recombines TRBV6-5 with TRBJ2-6, with D unclear. The CDR3 contains 17 residues. Germline CDR1 MNHEY, CDR2 SVGAGI. The DNA of the CDR3 is TGTGCTAGCAGTTACTCGCTGTTTCACTCTGGGGCCAACGTCCTGACTTTC. Translated, it gives CASSYSLFHSGANVLTF.

A word on this clonotype: This likely comes from a read error, as the CDR3 has no conserved phenylalanine or tryptophan at its end. The chain is built from TRBV11-2 and TRBJ2-1; 7 bases are a match to TRBD2. CDR1 is SGHAT and CDR2 is FQNNGV in the germline V gene. The CDR3 sequence is 14 residues long. The CDR3 protein is CVSILSGSLNEQFS. DNA of the CDR3: TGTGTCAGCATCCTTAGCGGGTCGCTCAATGAGCAGTTCTCC.

V gene TRBV20-1 combines with J gene TRBJ1-6; D not certain. The CDR3 extends over 15 amino acids. Per germline, CDR1 DFQATT and CDR2 SNEGSKA (reference sequence). The germline V and J ends were trimmed by 4 bases and 7 bases, with 17 bases remaining between them. CDR3 amino acids: CSAKVLLSANSPLHF. CDR3 DNA sequence: TGCAGTGCTAAGGTCCTCCTGTCCGCGAATTCACCCCTCCACTTT.

Details on this clonotype: This could be a read error, since a much larger clone is one nucleotide away. V gene TRBV6-5 combines with J gene TRBJ2-1; D might be TRBD2 (6 bases). The V gene lost 7 bases and the J gene lost 9 bases, with 22 bases spanning the gap. From germline, CDR1 is MNHEY and CDR2 SVGAGI. The CDR3 extends over 15 amino acids. Written as DNA, the CDR3 is TGTGCCAGCACCGTTGGGAGCGGCTCCGGGAGTGAGCAGTTCTTC. It translates to CASTVGSGSGSEQFF.

This clonotype was counted between two and nine times. This chain links TRBV11-2 with TRBJ2-3; D is undetermined. This CDR3 has 13 amino acids. CDR1 SGHAT and CDR2 FQNNGV come from the germline V gene. Trimming pared 3 bases from V and 10 bases from J, leaving 14 bases between. CDR3 in amino acids: CASSFGLEDAQYF. The CDR3 region has the DNA TGTGCCAGCAGCTTTGGTCTTGAGGATGCGCAGTATTTT.

Details on this clonotype: This clone may be a read error of a much larger clone one base away. The chain combines TRBV10-3 with TRBJ2-7; 7 bases fit TRBD1. CDR1 ENHRY and CDR2 SYGVKD come from the germline V gene. This CDR3 spans 14 amino acids. The CDR3, as DNA: TGTGCCATCAGCATACCGGGACAGACCTACGAGCTGTACTTC. The encoded protein is CAISIPGQTYELYF.